This section outlines one T cell receptor beta chain sequence together with its context. Its binding antigen is unknown. Per-nucleotide qualities are absent, and no much larger clonotype sits a single base away. Taken from cysteine to phenylalanine, the CDR3 has 16 residues. Only the CDR3 part of the read is kept: 48 bases, read in frame from the first base. The V end loses 0 bases and the J end loses 0 bases, and a stretch of 10 bases separates them. Reading the germline V gene gives CDR1 MGHRA and CDR2 YSYEKL. Systemically healthy Caucasian individuals from Russia, roughly 40 in total and aged about 6 to 95 years, were included as donors. Approximately 9.7 milliliters of peripheral blood were drawn from each donor into EDTA-treated Vacutainer tubes. Ficoll-Paque density-gradient centrifugation was used to isolate PBMCs, with at least 7 million per sample. Trizol reagent was used to extract total RNA from PBMCs, with at least 6 micrograms per sample. For every donor, an aliquot of PBMCs went through flow cytometry to measure the percentages of naive CD45RAhigh/CD27high T cells.

Library preparation was by 5' RACE. The sample was run on an Illumina HiSeq 2500. A second about 7 to 11 cycle PCR used a sample-barcoded 5' primer and a J-beta primer mix. A template-switch 5' adaptor carrying 12 random nucleotides introduced a unique molecular identifier onto each TCR beta cDNA molecule. Each sample yielded at least 3 million CDR3-containing paired-end reads. First-strand cDNA was synthesized from all RNA with the Mint cDNA synthesis kit, primed by a TRBC-specific oligonucleotide. After uracil-DNA glycosylase treatment, a first 18-cycle PCR used universal primers M1SS and BC2_uni_R on all cDNA. The original methods were these. For normalization, 1 million high-quality reads, each with a distinct molecular identifier, were randomly selected from each sample. Instead of being binned into consensus sequences, reads with shared molecular identifiers were discarded. MiTCR, set to a Q25 quality threshold and the strictest error-elimination algorithm, was used for CDR3 identification, clonotype clustering and error correction. A nonparametric unseen species model using Euler transformation provided a lower-bound estimate of total TCR beta diversity. TCRdb trimmed the raw reads at Q25, called clones with MiXCR and kept productive beta chains. Every CDR3 protein is listed once, alongside the most common genes and DNA of its rows. For this entry, the V and J calls and clone size follow TCRdb and not the study's own pipeline. Recorded for this sample are hundreds of thousands of distinct CDR3 sequences; roughly half of them occurred a single time. The ten biggest clones cover less than 15% of the sample.

These data are taken from a study of blood T cells in healthy people across ages (dated by TCRdb to between 2014 and 2017). In terms of the full investigation: In model experiments, roughly one uniquely barcoded TCR beta cDNA molecule per two T cells was captured by template switching. Age-related changes in TCR beta repertoire diversity were measured in the study by deep sequencing normalized with unique cDNA molecular identifiers. Donors were grouped into four age groups: young (average about 15 years), middle-aged (39), aged (roughly 67) and long-lived (around 80). To avoid experimental bias, donors of different ages were spread randomly across the sequencing lanes. For two donors (one aged 18 to 29 and one aged 80 or older), the study analyzed two additional independent replicas of 1 million unique cDNA reads from the same blood draw.

Findings and caveats that apply to the study as a whole: A strong correlation was found between observed TCR beta diversity and the percentage of naive T cells measured by flow cytometry. Estimates of total diversity from one million sequenced T cells were regarded as lower bounds and underestimates. Compared with the aged group, the long-lived group had more naive CD4+ T cells, fewer expanded clones and increased TCR diversity, suggesting age selection. The CMV infection status of donors was not known, potentially confounding age-related changes in expanded clonotypes. Observed TCR beta diversity per million T cells fell roughly linearly with age, and a significant reduction was already apparent by age around 40. Conclusive comparison of naive and antigen-experienced compartments was prevented by the profiling of bulk unsorted PBMCs.

The chain is made from TRBV4-1 and TRBJ2-3; confidence is insufficient to name the D gene. This clonotype was obtained from a woman at least 80 years old in good health. Sequencing used blood. The CDR3 amino acid sequence is: CASSQDSAASTDTQYF. The DNA sequence is TGCGCCAGCAGCCAAGACTCGGCAGCTAGCACAGATACGCAGTATTTT.